Listed below are T cell receptor beta chains from one sample, sequenced in a study of shared clonotypes between healthy human individuals. The method was immunoSEQ multiplex PCR; TCRdb's version includes in-frame clones alone and lacks a portion of them. Of about 680,000 clones in the sample, 55% to 85% are singletons; the top ten hold 1.5% to 2%. Sequencing was performed on memory CD4+ T cells sorted from blood. The receptors shown here come from a woman younger than 45 in good health. CDR3s include the opening cysteine and the closing phenylalanine or tryptophan. The D gene is left open where the match is weak. Not every row has a clone size; where given, it reads once, few, many or a size class.

len	v_gene	j_gene	abundance	d_gene	CDR3nt	CDR3aa
13	TRBV30	TRBJ1-6	-	-	TGTGCCTGGAGTGTACTGTTGAATTCACCCCTCCACTTT	CAWSVLLNSPLHF
14	TRBV11-2	TRBJ2-2	-	TRBD1	TGTGCCAGCACCTCCCAGGGGGCAGCCGGGGAGCTGTTTTTT	CASTSQGAAGELFF
15	TRBV7-2	TRBJ2-7	once	TRBD2	TGTGCCAGCAGATCTACTAGCGACCTCTCCTACGAGCAGTACTTC	CASRSTSDLSYEQYF
14	TRBV7-9	TRBJ2-7	-	-	TGTGCCAGCAGCTTTGGGCAGGAAAGCTACGAGCAGTACTTC	CASSFGQESYEQYF
13	TRBV19	TRBJ2-4	-	TRBD1	TGTGCCAGTAGTATGGGACAGGGGGGGATTCAGTACTTC	CASSMGQGGIQYF
13	TRBV5-6	TRBJ1-1	-	-	TGTGCCAGCAGCTTGGGGGGTGTCACTGAAGCTTTCTTT	CASSLGGVTEAFF
14	TRBV6-6	TRBJ2-7	once	-	TGTGCCAGCAGCCAGACAGGTAACTCCTACGAGCAGTACTTC	CASSQTGNSYEQYF
11	TRBV20-1	TRBJ1-1	-	-	TGCAGTGCTAGAGATCAAGAAGAAGCTTTCTTT	CSARDQEEAFF
16	TRBV10-2	TRBJ2-1	-	TRBD1	TGCGCCAGCAGTGAGTCGGGGGGACAGGGTAAGAATGAGCAGTTCTTC	CASSESGGQGKNEQFF
16	TRBV18	TRBJ2-3	-	-	TGTGCCAGCTCACCCACGCTGGGGACCGGAGCAGATACGCAGTATTTT	CASSPTLGTGADTQYF
13	TRBV10-1	TRBJ1-1	-	TRBD1	TGCGCCAGCAGTGTTGACAGGGCAGGTGAAGCTTTCTTT	CASSVDRAGEAFF
13	TRBV25-1	TRBJ2-1	-	-	TGTGCCAGCAGCCCACACGGAGGCAATGAGCAGTTCTTC	CASSPHGGNEQFF
14	TRBV19	TRBJ1-5	-	-	TGTGCCAGTAGTATAAGGGCCCGTAATCAGCCCCAGCATTTT	CASSIRARNQPQHF
14	TRBV28	TRBJ2-6	-	TRBD1	TGTGCCAGTACAGGGGGTGCGGGGGCCAACGTCCTGACTTTC	CASTGGAGANVLTF
22	TRBV23-1	TRBJ2-3	-	-	TGCGCCAGCAGTCTGTCTGGGAAACCTTGGGGGCCCGGACACCCATACACAGATACGCAGTATTTT	CASSLSGKPWGPGHPYTDTQYF
16	TRBV2	TRBJ2-1	-	TRBD2	TGTGCCAGCACCCGGCGACTAGCAGCTAACTACAATGAGCAGTTCTTC	CASTRRLAANYNEQFF
13	TRBV10-2	TRBJ1-1	few	-	TGCGCCAGCATGGGCAATGGGGGCACTGAAGCTTTCTTT	CASMGNGGTEAFF
12	TRBV6-5	TRBJ2-7	once	-	TGTGCCAGCAGTTACAACTTGAGGGAGCAGTACTTC	CASSYNLREQYF
16	TRBV4-1	TRBJ2-1	-	TRBD2	TGCGCCAGCAGCCAACCTACTAGCGGGAGAAGGGATGAGCAGTTCTTC	CASSQPTSGRRDEQFF
17	TRBV7-9	TRBJ1-2	-	TRBD1	TGTGCCAGCAGCCCTTTCCAGGGGGCGCGTCCTAACTATGGCTACACCTTC	CASSPFQGARPNYGYTF
11	TRBV20-1	TRBJ2-7	-	-	TGCAGTGCGCTCCCTCGGTACGAGCAGTACTTC	CSALPRYEQYF
14	TRBV2	TRBJ2-3	-	-	TGTGCCAGCAGTGACCTAGCTCTCTCAGATACGCAGTATTTT	CASSDLALSDTQYF
12	TRBV6-6	TRBJ1-1	-	-	TGTGCCAGCAGGGACAGTACATCTGAAGCTTTCTTT	CASRDSTSEAFF
13	TRBV10-3	TRBJ2-7	-	TRBD1	TGTGCCACCGGACAGGTAATCTCTCGCGAGCAGTACTTC	CATGQVISREQYF
12	TRBV18	TRBJ1-5	-	-	TGTGCCAGCTCACTCTCTAATCAGCCCCAGCATTTT	CASSLSNQPQHF
14	TRBV7-2	TRBJ2-7	-	-	TGTGCCAGCAGCTTTCCCGCAGGGGTCTACGAGCAGTACTTC	CASSFPAGVYEQYF
13	TRBV27	TRBJ1-2	-	-	TGTGCCAGCAGTCCTCAGGACCTACGAGGCTACACCTTC	CASSPQDLRGYTF
16	TRBV28	TRBJ2-7	-	TRBD1	TGTGCCAGCAGTCCTCCCCTCGGGACAGGGACCTACGAGCAGTACTTC	CASSPPLGTGTYEQYF
10	TRBV20-1	TRBJ2-1	-	-	TGCAGTGCTTGGGGGAATGAGCAGTTCTTC	CSAWGNEQFF
15	TRBV27	TRBJ2-2	-	TRBD1	TGTGCCAGCAGAGGAACAGGGGGCAACACCGGGGAGCTGTTTTTT	CASRGTGGNTGELFF
17	TRBV19	TRBJ1-1	once	TRBD1	TGTGCCAGTAGTACCGACGAAGACAGGGGAATGAACACTGAAGCTTTCTTT	CASSTDEDRGMNTEAFF
15	TRBV7-7	TRBJ2-7	-	-	TGTGCCAGCAGCTTAGCGGGCGGGGCTATGAACGAGCAGTACTTC	CASSLAGGAMNEQYF
19	TRBV19	TRBJ2-3	-	TRBD2	TGTGCCAGTCCTAATGGGGTGGCTAGCGGGGAGACTAGCACAGATACGCAGTATTTT	CASPNGVASGETSTDTQYF
13	TRBV18	TRBJ2-2	-	-	TGTGCCAGCTCAGCGACGAACACCGGGGAGCTGTTTTTT	CASSATNTGELFF
14	TRBV28	TRBJ2-5	-	-	TGTGCCAGCAGTCGACAGGGGCTATATGGACTAGCCTACTTC	CASSRQGLYGLAYF
14	TRBV15	TRBJ2-2	-	-	TGTGCCACCAAGACAGGACGAGGATTTGGGGAGCTGTTTTTT	CATKTGRGFGELFF
16	TRBV7-8	TRBJ2-7	-	TRBD2	TGTGCCAGCAGCTTAGCCGGACTAGCGGGAGCGGGCGAGCAGTACTTC	CASSLAGLAGAGEQYF
19	TRBV4-1	TRBJ2-3	-	-	TGCGCCAGCAGCCAAGCGGACCCCGGGGGCTCCAGGCCCCCAGATACGCAGTATTTT	CASSQADPGGSRPPDTQYF
17	TRBV27	TRBJ1-5	few	-	TGTGCCAGCAGTTTATTGGGGGCTGGGGTTAGCAATCAGCCCCAGCATTTT	CASSLLGAGVSNQPQHF
14	TRBV7-9	TRBJ1-4	once	-	TGTGCCAGCAGTCCGGGGCCCCACGCGGAAAAACTGTTTTTT	CASSPGPHAEKLFF
15	TRBV5-1	TRBJ2-7	-	-	TGCGCCAGCAGCTTATCGGCAGGGTCGTCCTACGAGCAGTACTTC	CASSLSAGSSYEQYF
14	TRBV11-2	TRBJ2-7	-	TRBD2	TGTGCCAGCAGCGAAACTAGCGGGAGTCTGGAGCAGTACTTC	CASSETSGSLEQYF
15	TRBV7-2	TRBJ2-1	few	-	TGTGCCAGCAGCCCGATAGCCCTGATCTACAATGAGCAGTTCTTC	CASSPIALIYNEQFF
16	TRBV10-3	TRBJ2-7	-	TRBD1	TGTGCCATCAGTGAGGCAAGGACAGGGGACGGTTACGAGCAGTACTTC	CAISEARTGDGYEQYF
13	TRBV30	TRBJ1-1	-	-	TGTGCCTGGAGTGGGGCGGTGAACACTGAAGCTTTCTTT	CAWSGAVNTEAFF
16	TRBV27	TRBJ1-4	-	TRBD1	TGTGCCAGCAGGCCGGTTACAGGGGAGGTTAGTGAAAAACTGTTTTTT	CASRPVTGEVSEKLFF
12	TRBV10-3	TRBJ2-7	-	-	TGTGCCATCAGCAGTTCATTGCGGGAGCAGTACTTC	CAISSSLREQYF
15	TRBV2	TRBJ2-5	-	TRBD2	TGTGCCAGCACCTTACTAGCGGGAGGAGGAGAGACCCAGTACTTC	CASTLLAGGGETQYF